This TCR beta chain was retrieved from a study of STAT3 mutations in large granular lymphocyte leukemia. Across the study: Roughly 37% of treated T-LGLL patients showed hematologic response to immunosuppression. Whole-study findings and limits: At least one immunodominant TCR beta clonotype appeared in every T-cell large granular lymphocyte leukemia patient. In several patients, dominant TCR clone burden exceeded STAT3 mutant burden, suggesting STAT3 mutation arose secondarily.

A note on this clone: Its matching antigen is unknown. One end of the junction fails to match germline, which may point to a read error.

This CDR3 comprises 11 residues. Germline assignment: CDR1 SQVTM and CDR2 ANQGSEA. Profiling relied on immunoSEQ multiplex PCR, and the TCRdb table lists in-frame clones only, not all of them. The sample has about 5,200 clones, 70% to 85% seen once. J is TRBJ1-2 and V is TRBV29-1, with TRBD1 identical over 7 bases. This clonotype was obtained from a human donor with T large granular lymphocyte leukemia. Some clones in this sample may be carry-over from other donors' samples. What was sequenced was PBMCs. The DNA of the CDR3 is TGCAGCGTCCGCCAGGGGGGGAATATCGCCTTC. Encoded protein: CSVRQGGNIAF.